This TCR beta chain was recorded in a study of cytomegalovirus exposure and HLA in healthy donors (dated by TCRdb to about 2017). Regarding the study in general: An earlier analysis of 550 to 700 of the donors reported about 250 Gb of sequence data and 100 million to 130 million unique TCR beta sequences from approximately 180 million T cells. An early release that covered roughly 600 HLA-typed donors contained about 300 gigabases of sequencing data and 85 million to 100 million unique TCR sequences. Of the 300 to 450 genotyped donors, over 80% were placed in the genetic ancestry cluster associated with self-reported Caucasian donors. The study was designed to test whether signatures of past pathogen exposure could be identified by cataloging public T cell receptors. Using immunosequencing, the study profiled T cell repertoires from approximately 700 subjects and related those repertoires to cytomegalovirus serostatus. A separate validation cohort of roughly 110 different subjects was used in addition to the roughly 700-subject first cohort. To predict cytomegalovirus infection status, the study brought together high-throughput TCR immunosequencing, statistical association of individual TCRs with disease status, and machine learning. A later analysis re-analyzed previously published TCR beta repertoires from 600 to 850 donors and added high-resolution HLA genotyping to study TCR occurrence patterns. The later analysis used no new phenotypic data to find candidate immune exposures, relying instead on TCR beta sequences and their occurrence across donors. An earlier analysis of 587 of the donors used high-throughput TCR beta sequencing to judge whether each TCR beta V gene segment behaved as functional or pseudogenic. Donor age, sex, ethnicity and CMV serostatus were compiled together with the repertoire data. In a later genetic analysis, genome-wide SNP genotypes for about three fifths of the 666 donors were used, and that subset was treated as a discovery cohort. All discovery cohort repertoires had been generated using a single sequencing platform. Class I and class II HLA loci were covered by the typing at four-digit resolution. Typing coverage varied by locus: roughly 620-630 donors for A, B, C, DRB1 and DQB1; more than 500 for DQA1; approximately 570 for DPA1; more than 450 for DPB1. Five DR-DQ haplotypes were treated as single units for association and clustering because of strong linkage in the cohort. On average, 235,054 unique TCR beta nucleotide sequences were sequenced per donor among 398 genotyped donors of the cohort, with roughly 18% of those sequences being non-productive.

Sequences LNHDA (CDR1) and SQIVND (CDR2) are obtained from the germline V gene (reference sequence). The germline V end is reduced by 5 bases and the J end by 0 bases; junction bases left unmatched: 4. The CDR3, cysteine through phenylalanine, is 15 amino acids long. The sequence is cut down to CDR3 DNA, 45 bases in frame from base 1. Receptors were amplified or captured by the immunoSEQ multiplex PCR assay. The multiplex PCR relied on a mix of 60 forward primers for TCR Vbeta segments and 13 reverse primers for TCR Jbeta segments. Amplification of the CDR3 region of rearranged TCR beta genes was performed with a multiplex PCR assay on genomic DNA. The Illumina HiSeq System was used to sequence the amplified TCR beta libraries as 87-base-pair reads. On the study's bioinformatics: In a later analysis, some 80 million unique TCR beta chains were counted across the approximately 640 repertoires, and roughly 10 million of these chains were shared by at least two donors. Raw reads were error-corrected and collapsed into unique sequences with a nearest-neighbor algorithm that merged closely related sequences to remove PCR and sequencing errors. Alignment of CDR3 sequences to IMGT reference sequences was used to assign V, D and J gene segments. For a sequence to be retained, at least a six-nucleotide match to both a V gene segment and a J gene segment was required. A rearrangement was called productive if the CDR3 had no stop codons and remained in frame with V and J, and every other rearrangement was called non-productive. Following IMGT convention, CDR3 was defined as the stretch from the second conserved V-encoded cysteine to the conserved J-encoded phenylalanine. The earlier analysis of roughly 590 of the donors excluded sequences that lacked an unambiguous match to a single V gene segment. An earlier analysis of just under 600 of the donors called V segments functional above 56.7% productive rearrangements and segregating when the between-donor standard deviation exceeded 5%. A statistical classification framework was developed to diagnose cytomegalovirus status using the catalog of TCR beta chain sequences. A later analysis assigned V and J genes by comparing TCR nucleotide sequences with IMGT/GENE-DB human TR gene sequences. A later analysis assigned CDR3 sequences and most-parsimonious VDJ recombination scenarios with the TCRdist pipeline. In a later analysis, each TCR beta chain was defined by its CDR3 amino acid sequence together with its V-gene family, and reads without a unique V-gene family were excluded. To address suspected cross-contamination and a sequencing artifact, a later analysis removed over 500 highly shared, low-generation-probability nucleotide sequences. A later analysis calculated a clonal expansion index for each public chain from normalized within-repertoire ranks of inferred template counts. A later analysis computed generation probabilities with a VDJ recombination model fitted to out-of-frame rearrangements, and checked the results against IGoR. In a later analysis, hypergeometric tests were used to score TCR-TCR, TCR-HLA and TCR-CMV co-occurrence, with a repertoire-size bias correction applied to TCR pairs. To estimate false discovery rates, a later analysis permuted the HLA or CMV assignments 20 times. In a later analysis, co-occurring TCRs were grouped with DBSCAN, and TCRdist sequence similarity was added when clustering was performed within HLA-allele-positive subsets. Repertoires with fewer than 30,000 or more than 120,000 public chains were left out of co-occurrence clustering, as were about 5 repertoires with anomalous nucleotide sharing. Sourced from immuneACCESS, this table was stored by TCRdb with only in-frame sequences that have V and J called. A share of the clones is absent; for the studies checked, an unresolved V gene accounts for under half, and the remainder has no known explanation. The V and J calls and clone size come from that table; D and trimming were worked out from the DNA. The sample table records 95,000 to 100,000 clones; approximately 80% of these occur just once. The ten largest clones capture 7.5% to 9% of the sample.

The cohort comprised hundreds of healthy bone marrow donors. All cohort members were sampled while nominally healthy, although unrecorded immune exposures were likely present. The donor was CMV seronegative and was included in the group of around 320 seronegative cohort members. A peripheral blood sample was collected from each donor, and TCR beta sequencing was performed on peripheral blood mononuclear cells. The Qiagen DNeasy Blood Extraction Kit was used to extract genomic DNA from the blood cell samples. This clone has a single count. The specificity of this receptor is unknown. No base quality information exists; no much larger clone differs at one position. The study at large found these results: Linkage disequilibrium might explain the correlated functional status among segregating V segments, but an unknown experimental factor could not be ruled out. A cluster of highly shared sequence variants was judged likely to be a technical artifact of the sequencing pipeline. A later analysis found that most CMV-associated TCR beta chains appeared HLA-restricted, with HLA associations seemingly driven largely by CMV exposure. In a later analysis, the rate of TCR association differed among HLA loci, with DRB1 alleles having the most associated TCRs and HLA-C alleles having the fewest. In a later genetic analysis, fewer N-insertions in productive TCRs were reported among donors in an Asian-associated ancestry cluster than the approximately 710-donor mean. Some IMGT-functional V segments, including TRBV6-2 and TRBV6-3, could not be told apart with the 87-base-pair reads, so those segments were excluded. The authors suggested that the approach could potentially be generalized to other disease states and immunological phenotypes. A few of the identified cytomegalovirus-associated TCR beta chains were confirmed in vitro to be specific for cytomegalovirus antigens. A later genetic analysis associated a missense DCLRE1C variant with V-gene and J-gene trimming of TCR beta chains, and an independent cohort replicated the association. Because counts were too low, roughly 17 rarely observed V segments, including chromosome 9 orphons, were left out of the earlier analysis of some 600 of the donors. When HLA alleles, especially DR and DQ, strongly co-occurred, attributing TCR associations to individual alleles was difficult. Immune exposure information for the cohort was limited to CMV serostatus. A later analysis associated about 17,000 TCR beta sequences with specific HLA alleles at a false discovery rate of 0.05. The study gave a list of roughly 150 TCR beta chains associated with cytomegalovirus. Roughly uniform sequencing depth across donors was assumed in presence/absence analyses, although this assumption may not hold. The classifier was reported to diagnose cytomegalovirus status with high specificity and sensitivity in both the original cohort and the validation cohort. Most TCR sequences were observed very rarely across donors, whereas some public TCRs were present in many individuals. Because HLA typing was missing for some donors at each locus, association tests included only the typed subset. In an earlier analysis of under 600 of the donors, most TCR beta V segments were observed in productive rearrangements about 87% or about 30% of the time, broadly matching IMGT annotations. A later analysis found that HLA-associated TCR beta chains were more clonally expanded and had lower generation probabilities than equally common non-associated chains. A further reported finding was that TCR beta sequences accurately predicted the HLA-A and HLA-B alleles for most subjects in the first cohort. Only TCR beta chains were sequenced in this cohort, and the absence of alpha or paired-chain data limited detectable features. In a later analysis, several top co-occurrence clusters were reported to appear linked to parvovirus B19, influenza, CMV and Epstein-Barr virus.

The chain was built from TRBV19 and TRBJ2-3; 8 bases in between match TRBD1. The sequencing input was PBMCs. The clonotype was recovered from a female donor in good health and CMV-seronegative. The DNA reads as follows: TGTGCCAGTAGTTTCGGACAGGGAAGCACAGATACGCAGTATTTT. It is translated as CASSFGQGSTDTQYF.